This record concerns one TCR beta chain sequence. What it binds is unknown. The data are from a study of long-term antiretroviral therapy in people with HIV. Study-wide findings and caveats: Data on ART adherence, viral resistance or therapy changes were unavailable. HIV repertoires spanned narrower CDR3 length ranges than controls.

The CDR3 length is 14 residues. With 0 bases removed from V and 5 bases from J, the gap between germline ends came to 11 bases. CDR1 and CDR2 from the germline V gene are SGHDT and YYEEEE. Samples were assayed with immunoSEQ v3.0 at survey level. Measured with immunoSEQ multiplex PCR; TCRdb has only the in-frame clones, and not every one. The sample records about 21,000 clones, around 81% being singletons. This sequence originates from a man between 35 and 55 years old with HIV. V and J are TRBV5-6 and TRBJ2-5, with D possibly being TRBD1 (6 bases). The sequenced sample was unsorted PBMCs, obtained 0.1 years before starting antiretroviral therapy. The CDR3 loop is CASSLAGEGETQYF. DNA for the CDR3: TGTGCCAGCAGCTTGGCAGGGGAAGGGGAGACCCAGTACTTC.